The clone carrying this TCR beta chain was seen more than once but under ten times. The data stem from a study of control samples from healthy donors and cancer patients. Here immunoSEQ multiplex PCR was the method, and the copy in TCRdb shows in-frame clones only, minus some. The sample has roughly 180,000 clones; 75% to 95% are singletons. The CDR3 length is 15 residues. Germline V gene data show CDR1 as MGHRA and CDR2 as YSYEKL. V shed 1 base and J shed 8 bases, with 14 bases lying between them. Sequenced input: blood. The chain recombines TRBV4-1 with TRBJ1-4; perhaps TRBD1 as D (5 bases). The clonotype comes from a middle-aged woman in good health. CDR3 sequence: CASSQGWGDREKLFF. CDR3 nucleotides: TGCGCCAGCAGCCAAGGTTGGGGGGATAGAGAAAAACTGTTTTTT.